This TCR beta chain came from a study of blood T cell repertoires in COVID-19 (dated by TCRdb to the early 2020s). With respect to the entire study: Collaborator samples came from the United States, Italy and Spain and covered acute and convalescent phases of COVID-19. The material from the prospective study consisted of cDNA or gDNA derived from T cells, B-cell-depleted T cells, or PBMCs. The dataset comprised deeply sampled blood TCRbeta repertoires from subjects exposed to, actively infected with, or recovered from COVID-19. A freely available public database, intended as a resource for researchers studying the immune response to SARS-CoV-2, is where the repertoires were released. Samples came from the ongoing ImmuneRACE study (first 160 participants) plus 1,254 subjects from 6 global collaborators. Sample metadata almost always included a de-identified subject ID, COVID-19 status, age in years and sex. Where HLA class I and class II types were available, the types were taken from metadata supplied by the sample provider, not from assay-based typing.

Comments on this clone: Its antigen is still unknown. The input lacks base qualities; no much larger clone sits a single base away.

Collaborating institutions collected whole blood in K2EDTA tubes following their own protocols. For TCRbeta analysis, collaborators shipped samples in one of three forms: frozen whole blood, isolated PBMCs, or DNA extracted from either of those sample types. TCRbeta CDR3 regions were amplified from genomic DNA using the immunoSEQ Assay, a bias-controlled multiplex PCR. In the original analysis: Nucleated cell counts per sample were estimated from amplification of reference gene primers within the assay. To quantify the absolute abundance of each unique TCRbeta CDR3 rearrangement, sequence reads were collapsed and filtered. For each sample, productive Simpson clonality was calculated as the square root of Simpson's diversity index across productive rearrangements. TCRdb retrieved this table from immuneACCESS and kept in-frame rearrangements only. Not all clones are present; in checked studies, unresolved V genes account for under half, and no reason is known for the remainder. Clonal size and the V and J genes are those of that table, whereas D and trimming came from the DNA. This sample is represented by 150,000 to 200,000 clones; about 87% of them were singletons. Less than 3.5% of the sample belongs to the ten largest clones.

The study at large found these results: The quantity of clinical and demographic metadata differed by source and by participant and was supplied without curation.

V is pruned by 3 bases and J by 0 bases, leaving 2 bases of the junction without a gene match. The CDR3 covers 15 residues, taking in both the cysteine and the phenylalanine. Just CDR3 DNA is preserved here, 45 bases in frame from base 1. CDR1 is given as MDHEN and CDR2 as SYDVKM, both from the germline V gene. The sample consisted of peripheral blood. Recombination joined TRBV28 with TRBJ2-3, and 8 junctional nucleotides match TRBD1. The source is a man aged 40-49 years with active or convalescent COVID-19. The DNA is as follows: TGTGCCAGCAGTTTCCAGGGGGCTAGCACAGATACGCAGTATTTT. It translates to CASSFQGASTDTQYF.